This is a list of T cell receptor beta chains from one sample in a study of T cells in Graves' hyperthyroidism and ophthalmopathy. TCRdb independently ran MiXCR on the multiplex PCR reads; one entry per CDR3 protein. The sample includes over 300,000 distinct CDR3 sequences, around 15% seen only once; the top ten take approximately 35%. Sequenced material: blood. All receptors come from a woman aged 40 to 50 with Graves' ophthalmopathy. Both conserved end residues are part of each CDR3. The D gene is left open where the match is weak. Some rows have no size entry. The others give once, few or many, or a class for an expanded clone.

TRBV7-2	-	many	TRBJ1-2	CASSFPGTEYGYTF	TGTGCCAGCAGCTTCCCCGGGACGGAGTATGGCTACACCTTC
TRBV27	-	many	TRBJ2-2	CASSFPPGELFF	TGTGCCAGCAGTTTTCCACCCGGGGAGCTGTTTTTT
TRBV6-1	-	many	TRBJ1-5	CASSAGRNQPQHF	TGTGCCAGCAGTGCCGGACGCAATCAGCCCCAGCATTTT
TRBV6-1	TRBD1	few	TRBJ1-1	CASSSRDRGPYEAFF	TGTGCCAGCAGTAGCCGAGACAGGGGGCCTTATGAAGCTTTCTTT
TRBV12-3/TRBV12-4	-	-	TRBJ2-1	CASSPQRNEQFF	TGTGCCAGCAGCCCCCAGCGTAATGAGCAGTTCTTC
TRBV20-1	-	few	TRBJ2-7	CSANLPRASYHEQYF	TGCAGTGCGAACCTGCCCCGGGCTTCATACCACGAGCAGTACTTC
TRBV7-9	-	many	TRBJ2-1	CASSSVGGYNEQFF	TGTGCCAGCAGCTCCGTCGGGGGATACAATGAGCAGTTCTTC
TRBV12-3/TRBV12-4	-	many	TRBJ2-7	CASSFGTLYEQYF	TGTGCCAGCAGTTTCGGGACACTTTACGAGCAGTACTTC
TRBV11-2	TRBD2	many	TRBJ2-1	CASSFFAGVSYNEQFF	TGTGCCAGCAGCTTTTTTGCGGGAGTCAGCTACAATGAGCAGTTCTTC
TRBV5-5	TRBD1	-	TRBJ1-2	CASSPPTGRVYGYTF	TGTGCCAGCAGCCCTCCGACAGGGAGAGTCTATGGCTACACCTTC
TRBV5-6	-	-	TRBJ1-6	CASSSYREPYNSPLHF	TGTGCCAGCAGCTCGTACAGGGAACCCTATAATTCACCCCTCCACTTT
TRBV2	TRBD1	many	TRBJ2-5	CASRELTGGQETQYF	TGTGCCAGCAGAGAACTGACAGGGGGTCAAGAGACCCAGTACTTC
TRBV12-3/TRBV12-4	-	many	TRBJ1-1	CASSLAGTEAFF	TGTGCCAGCAGTTTAGCGGGTACTGAAGCTTTCTTT
TRBV30	TRBD2	many	TRBJ2-1	CAWRAGGPREQFF	TGTGCCTGGAGAGCGGGAGGGCCTAGGGAGCAGTTCTTC
TRBV4-1	-	once	TRBJ2-7	CASSRGLEGYYEQYF	TGCGCCAGCAGCCGGGGGTTAGAGGGGTACTACGAGCAGTACTTC
TRBV20-1	-	many	TRBJ1-1	CSAWRQLGNTEAFF	TGCAGTGCCTGGCGGCAGCTGGGAAACACTGAAGCTTTCTTT
TRBV14	-	-	TRBJ2-7	CASSLHLPRTGSEQYF	TGTGCCAGCAGCCTTCACCTCCCGCGTACCGGGAGCGAGCAGTACTTC
TRBV7-2	TRBD2	many	TRBJ2-5	CASTPAGGGETQYF	TGTGCCAGCACCCCAGCGGGAGGGGGTGAGACCCAGTACTTC
TRBV6-9	TRBD1	-	TRBJ1-6	CASSYDRTGSNGVNSLLHF	TGTGCCAGCAGTTACGATCGGACAGGGAGTAACGGGGTCAATTCACTCCTCCACTTT
TRBV20-1	TRBD1	-	TRBJ1-2	CSAPDRGGYGYTF	TGCAGTGCCCCGGACAGGGGGGGTTATGGCTACACCTTC
TRBV11-2	-	-	TRBJ2-4	CASSRPTGRGNIQYF	TGTGCCAGCAGCCGACCTACAGGGCGGGGGAACATTCAGTACTTC
TRBV28	-	many	TRBJ2-3	CASSFSSTDTQYF	TGTGCCAGCAGCTTCAGTAGCACAGATACGCAGTATTTT
TRBV20-1	-	many	TRBJ2-5	CSARFQGRETQYF	TGCAGTGCTAGGTTCCAGGGGAGGGAGACCCAGTACTTC
TRBV29-1	-	many	TRBJ1-1	CSVAPLVNTEAFF	TGCAGCGTCGCCCCCTTGGTGAACACTGAAGCTTTCTTT
TRBV18	-	-	TRBJ2-3	CASSPPFVDTQYF	TGTGCCAGCTCACCACCCTTTGTGGATACGCAGTATTTT
TRBV28	TRBD2	-	TRBJ2-1	CASRTLYTSGPWGYNEQFF	TGTGCCAGCAGGACGTTATATACTAGCGGGCCCTGGGGCTACAATGAGCAGTTCTTC
TRBV18	TRBD2	-	TRBJ2-1	CASSPLTSGFEQFF	TGTGCCAGCTCACCACTCACTAGCGGGTTTGAGCAGTTCTTC
TRBV28	TRBD1	many	TRBJ1-1	CASSPGQGARNTEAFF	TGTGCCAGCAGTCCCGGACAGGGTGCTCGGAACACTGAAGCTTTCTTT
TRBV7-2	-	-	TRBJ2-5	CASSLSGQVWETQYF	TGTGCCAGCAGCTTATCGGGGCAGGTCTGGGAGACCCAGTACTTC
TRBV11-2	-	few	TRBJ1-6	CASSLGSAAMALHF	TGTGCCAGCAGCTTAGGTTCAGCAGCTATGGCCCTCCACTTT
TRBV25-1	-	many	TRBJ2-6	CASSETRQSHPSGANVLTF	TGTGCCAGCAGTGAGACTCGACAGTCCCACCCGTCTGGGGCCAACGTCCTGACTTTC
TRBV7-9	TRBD1	many	TRBJ1-2	CASSATTGDYGYTF	TGTGCCAGCAGCGCCACGACAGGGGATTATGGCTACACCTTC
TRBV28	-	-	TRBJ2-7	CASRQGFHEQYF	TGTGCCAGCAGGCAGGGCTTCCACGAGCAGTACTTC
TRBV7-2	-	many	TRBJ1-6	CASSLLSGHNSPLHF	TGTGCCAGCAGCTTACTGTCAGGCCATAATTCACCCCTCCACTTT
TRBV20-1	TRBD1	many	TRBJ1-1	CSAANRGKYNTEAFF	TGCAGTGCCGCAAACAGGGGCAAATATAACACTGAAGCTTTCTTT
TRBV11-2	TRBD1	few	TRBJ2-7	CASSPRTGDREQYF	TGTGCCAGTAGCCCCCGGACAGGGGATCGCGAGCAGTACTTC
TRBV28	-	many	TRBJ2-4	CASSSSGVAKNIQYF	TGTGCCAGCTCATCCAGTGGGGTGGCCAAAAACATTCAGTACTTC
TRBV15	-	many	TRBJ2-5	CATSTGAGSRETQYF	TGTGCCACCAGCACAGGGGCCGGTTCGAGGGAGACCCAGTACTTC
TRBV20-1	-	few	TRBJ1-1	CSARGGRGEAFF	TGCAGTGCTAGAGGGGGGCGGGGTGAAGCTTTCTTT
TRBV15	TRBD1	-	TRBJ2-7	CATSREGDSSYEQYF	TGTGCCACCAGCAGAGAAGGGGACAGCTCCTACGAGCAGTACTTC
TRBV27	TRBD2	many	TRBJ2-2	CASSLLAGVGGELFF	TGTGCCAGCAGTTTACTAGCGGGAGTAGGAGGGGAGCTGTTTTTT
TRBV29-1	-	many	TRBJ2-5	CSVAHAGVGTQYF	TGCAGCGTTGCCCATGCAGGGGTCGGGACCCAGTACTTC
TRBV28	-	many	TRBJ2-5	CASRLPSLGETQYF	TGTGCCAGCAGACTACCGAGTCTGGGGGAGACCCAGTACTTC
TRBV20-1	-	few	TRBJ1-1	CSASDPRGMNTEAFF	TGCAGTGCTAGTGACCCCAGGGGCATGAACACTGAAGCTTTCTTT
TRBV11-1	TRBD1	many	TRBJ2-3	CASSFGQGIRTDTQYF	TGTGCCAGCAGCTTCGGACAGGGCATCCGCACAGATACGCAGTATTTT
TRBV7-2	-	few	TRBJ2-3	CASSTGLGGGTDTQYF	TGTGCCAGCAGCACGGGCCTCGGTGGGGGCACAGATACGCAGTATTTT
TRBV6-1	-	few	TRBJ1-1	CASRHDGTGGEAFF	TGTGCCAGCAGACATGATGGGACGGGGGGTGAAGCTTTCTTT
TRBV7-2	TRBD2	-	TRBJ2-7	CASSKWSSGGYEQYF	TGTGCCAGCAGCAAATGGAGTAGCGGGGGCTACGAGCAGTACTTC
TRBV20-1	-	many	TRBJ2-1	CSAKSGYNEQFF	TGCAGTGCTAAGTCCGGATACAATGAGCAGTTCTTC
TRBV6-1	TRBD2	few	TRBJ2-1	CASSRLLAGEGRNEQFF	TGTGCCAGCAGCCGTCTCTTAGCGGGAGAGGGTAGGAATGAGCAGTTCTTC
TRBV5-5	-	-	TRBJ2-6	CASSSLWAGGYGANVLTF	TGTGCCAGCAGCAGCCTGTGGGCCGGGGGATACGGGGCCAACGTCCTGACTTTC
TRBV20-1	-	-	TRBJ1-3	CSANLGSGNTIYF	TGCAGTGCCAACTTGGGGTCCGGAAACACCATATATTTT
TRBV20-1	TRBD2	many	TRBJ2-1	CSAKKTSGSRFF	TGCAGTGCTAAAAAGACTAGCGGGAGTCGGTTCTTC
TRBV15	-	-	TRBJ2-2	CATSRDVGLLPGELFF	TGTGCCACCAGCAGAGATGTGGGCCTACTTCCCGGGGAGCTGTTTTTT
TRBV19	TRBD2	many	TRBJ2-1	CASSIGTSAPYNEQFF	TGTGCCAGTAGTATAGGAACTAGCGCACCCTACAATGAGCAGTTCTTC
TRBV12-3/TRBV12-4	TRBD2	many	TRBJ2-7	CAISSGGYEQYF	TGTGCCATTTCTAGCGGGGGTTACGAGCAGTACTTC
TRBV28	TRBD1	-	TRBJ2-2	CASSFPSRGQGNTGELFF	TGTGCCAGCAGTTTTCCCTCGCGGGGACAGGGGAACACCGGGGAGCTGTTTTTT